The T cell receptor (beta chain) described here comes from a study of T cell responses to AZD1222 COVID-19 vaccine. Germline CDR1 MGHRA, CDR2 YSYEKL. J gave up 3 bases and V 4 bases, and 7 bases lay outside the gene matches. The CDR3 is made up of 16 amino acids. Libraries were prepared by immunoSEQ multiplex PCR; TCRdb keeps only in-frame clonotypes and omits some of them. Of 150,000 or so clones in the sample, roughly 94% were seen once. J is TRBJ2-2 and V is TRBV4-1, with 8 nucleotides matching TRBD1. Material: peripheral blood, obtained 28 days after the second AZD1222 dose. The TCR sequence derives from an adult who received the AZD1222 COVID-19 vaccine. CDR3 loop: CASSPGQGGYTGELFF. CDR3 in DNA: TGCGCCAGCAGCCCAGGACAGGGAGGTTACACCGGGGAGCTGTTTTTT.